Below, one T cell receptor (beta chain) is given with its context. Its antigen is as yet unknown. Repertoires were generated with immunoSEQ multiplex PCR, while TCRdb's copy carries only in-frame clones and drops some. The table shows around 56,000 clones, with less than 85% occurring only once. This record comes from a study of radiotherapy plus CTLA-4 blockade in lung cancer. Overall study: An objective response was seen in around 17% of patients, and disease control in about 31%. Whole-study results and caveats: Strongest reported response predictors: early blood clone changes and post-radiation interferon-beta. Expansion in blood of tumor-derived TCR clones was seen after radiotherapy plus ipilimumab.

From germline, CDR1 is KGHSH and CDR2 LQKENI. The length of the CDR3 is 13 residues. The V and J ends lost 4 bases and 6 bases respectively, with 9 bases between them. Focal radiation plus CTLA-4 blockade with ipilimumab was administered to patients who had chemo-refractory metastatic non-small-cell lung cancer. The sample here was peripheral blood, taken from a patient treated with radiotherapy plus ipilimumab. This chain joins TRBV18 and TRBJ1-4; no clear D gene. The clonotype was recovered from a human donor with non-small cell lung cancer who had a complete response to radiotherapy plus ipilimumab. Written as DNA, the CDR3 is TGTGCCAGCTCACGGATGGAGGATGAAAAACTGTTTTTT. Amino acid sequence: CASSRMEDEKLFF.